Shown below are 21 T cell receptor beta chains from a single sample sequenced in a study of shared clonotypes between healthy human individuals. Profiling relied on immunoSEQ multiplex PCR, and the TCRdb table lists in-frame clones only, not all of them. The table includes about 340,000 clones, around 79% detected once. Sample: memory CD4+ T cells sorted from blood. Subset defined: CD45RA-negative fraction. The receptors come from a man aged 25 to 45 in good health.

This clone is a singleton in its sample. The chain joins TRBV6-1 to TRBJ2-7; 7 bases align to TRBD1. V was clipped by 7 bases and J by 1 base; unmatched bases: 10. Germline assignment: CDR1 MNHNS and CDR2 SASEGT. The CDR3 is made up of 15 amino acids. The CDR3 nucleotides read TGTGCCAGCACTAAAGGGACAGCAGTATCCTACGAGCAGTACTTC. Protein: CASTKGTAVSYEQYF.

The chain employs TRBV23-1 and TRBJ1-2; D possibly corresponds to TRBD1 (5 bases). TRBV23-1 is an open reading frame whose function is uncertain. CDR3 length: 16 amino acids. V gave up 1 base and J gave up 2 bases, with 14 bases separating them. The CDR3 DNA reads TGCGCCAGCAGTCAATGGTCCGGGGCGGGAAACTATGGCTACACCTTC. Encoded protein: CASSQWSGAGNYGYTF.

The chain has TRBV5-1 and TRBJ2-3; the match to TRBD2 covers 7 bases. CDR1 and CDR2 (germline): SGHRS, YFSETQ. This CDR3 region has 13 residues. V lost 4 bases and J lost 4; bases outside the gene matches: 3. The DNA for the CDR3 is TGCGCCAGCAGCGGGGAGGGTGCAGATACGCAGTATTTT. This encodes CASSGEGADTQYF.

The chain combines TRBV14 with TRBJ1-4; possible D gene TRBD1, 6 bases. Germline assignment: CDR1 SGHDN and CDR2 FVKESK. This CDR3 is 16 amino acids long. The V end was cut by 8 bases, the J end by 6 bases, with 22 bases between. The CDR3 spells CASPGGGNNFHEKLFF. The CDR3 DNA follows: TGTGCCAGCCCGGGGGGGGGCAATAACTTTCATGAAAAACTGTTTTTT.

The chain has TRBV6-1 and TRBJ2-7, with 7 bases aligning to TRBD1. Germline V gene lookup returns CDR1 MNHNS and CDR2 SASEGT. The CDR3 has 14 amino acids. Unmatched junction bases numbered 8, after V lost 7 bases and J lost 2 bases. The CDR3 loop reads CASTGTVRTYEQYF. CDR3 in DNA: TGTGCCAGCACTGGGACAGTTAGGACCTACGAGCAGTACTTC.

This sequence joins TRBV11-2 and TRBJ2-1; 10 bases align to TRBD2. The CDR3 is 17 amino acids. Germline values: CDR1 SGHAT, CDR2 FQNNGV. Trimming removed 6 bases from V and 7 bases from J; junction bases left unmatched: 15. This CDR3 is CASSPAATPSGSNEQFF. Written as DNA, the CDR3 is TGTGCCAGCAGTCCAGCGGCAACGCCTAGCGGGAGTAATGAGCAGTTCTTC.

The chain joins TRBV11-1 to TRBJ1-2; D is unclear. Germline V CDR1 and CDR2: SGHAT, FQDESV (reference sequence). V lost 2 bases, J lost 5 bases, and 15 bases lay in between. The CDR3 spans 15 residues. The CDR3 DNA reads as TGTGCCAGCAGCTTAATTGGGGTGGAGGGATATGGCTACACCTTC. Translation: CASSLIGVEGYGYTF. Combining the CDR3 with reference TRBV11-1 and TRBJ1-2 gives the whole variable domain EAEVAQSPRYKITEKSQAVAFWCDPISGHATLYWYRQILGQGPELLVQFQDESVVDDSQLPKDRFSAERLKGVDSTLKIQPAELGDSAMYLCASSLIGVEGYGYTFGSGTRLTVV.

The rearrangement links TRBV5-5 to TRBJ2-1; a possible D gene is TRBD1 (6 bases). Trimming removed 2 bases from V and 0 bases from J, with 6 bases in between. The CDR3 loop spans 14 amino acids. Looked up from germline, CDR1 is SGHKS and CDR2 is YYEKEE (reference sequence). This CDR3 is CASSFRGSYNEQFF. For the CDR3, the DNA is TGTGCCAGCAGCTTCAGGGGCTCCTACAATGAGCAGTTCTTC.

V usage is TRBV7-3 and J usage is TRBJ2-2, with 9 positions matching TRBD1. The CDR3 is 15 residues long. CDR1 is SGHTA, CDR2 FQGTGA, per germline. V shed 5 bases and J 4 bases; nucleotides not matched to a gene: 5. The CDR3 protein is CASSPQGAGTGELFF. The CDR3 region has the DNA TGTGCCAGCAGCCCACAGGGGGCGGGCACCGGGGAGCTGTTTTTT.

The chain couples TRBV2 to TRBJ2-1; 11 bases are shared with TRBD2. Germline assignment: CDR1 SNHLY and CDR2 FYNNEI. V lost 10 bases to trimming and J lost 7 bases; unmatched junction nucleotides: 9. The CDR3 runs to 14 residues. This chain's CDR3 is CATLGLAGGNEQFF. As DNA, the CDR3 is TGTGCCACCCTCGGGCTAGCGGGAGGAAATGAGCAGTTCTTC.

On this clone itself: A much more abundant neighbour one base away suggests this may be a read error. This sample includes further DNA sequences coding for the same CDR3. The V call is TRBV5-1, the J call TRBJ2-2; D is perhaps TRBD1 (6 bases). CDR1 SGHRS and CDR2 YFSETQ come from the germline V gene. The CDR3 sequence is 15 residues long. CDR3 coding DNA: TGCGCCAGCAGTTTCACAGGGTCTGGCACCGGGGAGTTGTTTTTT. This encodes CASSFTGSGTGELFF.

V usage is TRBV6-1 and J usage is TRBJ1-1, with D maybe TRBD1 (6 bases). CDR1 and CDR2 (germline): MNHNS, SASEGT. This CDR3 spans 14 amino acids. The V end lost 6 bases, the J end lost 2 bases, and 13 bases lay between the germline ends. The CDR3 sequence is CASRGGLLNTEAFF. The CDR3 nucleotides read TGTGCCAGCAGGGGGGGCCTATTAAACACTGAAGCTTTCTTT.

This clone was picked up many times. V usage is TRBV10-2 and J usage is TRBJ1-5; 7 positions match TRBD1. The germline V gene has CDR1 WSHSY and CDR2 SAAADI. The length of the CDR3 is 13 residues. The trim removed 3 bases at V and 4 bases at J, leaving 0 bases unmatched. The DNA for the CDR3 is TGCGCCAGCAGTGACAGGGGGAATCAGCCCCAGCATTTT. Encoded protein: CASSDRGNQPQHF.

V and J are TRBV4-3 and TRBJ1-1; D unclear. Trimming took off 3 bases at V and 4 bases at J, with 9 bases between the two ends. The germline V gene has CDR1 LGHNA and CDR2 YSLEER. The CDR3 has 13 residues. CDR3 protein: CASSQTKATEAFF. In DNA, the CDR3 is TGCGCCAGCAGCCAGACGAAAGCCACTGAAGCTTTCTTT.

The rearrangement uses TRBV28 and TRBJ2-5; D remains ambiguous. The germline gives CDR1 MDHEN, CDR2 SYDVKM. This CDR3 is built from 11 residues. V lost 6 bases and J lost 4, with 6 bases in between. Here the CDR3 reads CASSQTETQYF. DNA of the CDR3: TGTGCCAGCAGCCAGACAGAGACCCAGTACTTC.

V and J are TRBV9 and TRBJ1-3; 7 bases match TRBD1. V lost 0 bases, J lost 0 bases, and 3 bases stayed unmatched. CDR1 is SGDLS and CDR2 is YYNGEE in the germline V gene. This CDR3 contains 16 residues. Here the CDR3 DNA reads TGTGCCAGCAGCGTAGCAGGGACAGCCTCTGGAAACACCATATATTTT. Translation: CASSVAGTASGNTIYF.

J is TRBJ1-1 and V is TRBV9; TRBD1 might be the D (6 bases). Trimming cost V 0 bases and J 4 bases, with 10 bases left between them. The length of the CDR3 is 14 residues. Germline CDR1 is SGDLS and CDR2 is YYNGEE. The CDR3 reads CASSVAGGGTEAFF. The CDR3 DNA reads TGTGCCAGCAGCGTAGCTGGAGGGGGCACTGAAGCTTTCTTT.

This chain connects TRBV5-1 to TRBJ1-1; D is unclear. Trimming removed 7 bases from V and 3 bases from J, with 16 bases in between. Germline CDR1 SGHRS, CDR2 YFSETQ. The CDR3 is 14 residues long. The CDR3 sequence is CASFQGGLDTEAFF. The CDR3 DNA reads as TGCGCCAGCTTCCAAGGCGGGTTGGACACTGAAGCTTTCTTT.

The CDR3 loop is CSVGGALRNEQYF. CDR3 DNA sequence: TGCAGCGTTGGAGGGGCACTTAGGAACGAGCAGTACTTC. The chain uses TRBV29-1 and TRBJ2-7; D might be TRBD1 or TRBD2, each matching 5 bases. The ends were cut back, 4 bases at V and 5 bases at J, with 15 bases in the middle. CDR3 length: 13 residues. The germline V gene has CDR1 SQVTM and CDR2 ANQGSEA.

The chain carries TRBV9 and TRBJ2-3; 8 bases align to TRBD2. Germline loops: CDR1 SGDLS, CDR2 YYNGEE. Trimming at V came to 0 bases and at J to 0 bases, leaving 9 bases not matched to a gene. This CDR3 spans 18 amino acids. In DNA, the CDR3 is TGTGCCAGCAGCGTAGGAAGCGGGAGAGGGCGCAGCACAGATACGCAGTATTTT. Translated: CASSVGSGRGRSTDTQYF. Full variable domain (missing parts from reference TRBV9 and TRBJ2-3): DSGVTQTPKHLITATGQRVTLRCSPRSGDLSVYWYQQSLDQGLQFLIQYYNGEERAKGNILERFSAQQFPDLHSELNLSSLELGDSALYFCASSVGSGRGRSTDTQYFGPGTRLTVL.

J is TRBJ1-5 and V is TRBV9; D not certain. CDR1 and CDR2 from the germline V gene are SGDLS and YYNGEE. This CDR3 contains 14 residues. Trimming shortened V by 0 bases and J by 3 bases, and 7 bases separated the two germline ends. CDR3 sequence: CASSVDGINQPQHF. The DNA of the CDR3 is TGTGCCAGCAGCGTAGACGGCATCAATCAGCCCCAGCATTTT.